Each of the 26 T cell receptor beta chains below was sequenced from the same sample in a study of CXCR3-negative and CXCR3-positive naive CD8 T cells (dated by TCRdb to the late 2010s). The paper as a whole reports these results and caveats: TRB CDR3s from CXCR3-positive naive cells showed higher hydrophobicity (lower Kidera factor 4), lower energy, and higher strength and volume indices than CXCR3-negative naive cells.

The reads were generated on a NextSeq 550. The Human TCR Profiling Kit (MiLaboratory) was used to prepare UMI-labeled 5' RACE TRB cDNA libraries. TCRdb reprocessed the reads into one record per CDR3 protein sequence, lacking DNA. The table of this sample itemizes approximately 120,000 distinct CDR3 sequences. Around 0.38% of the sample goes to the ten largest clones. These TCRs' antigens remain unknown. The sample was naive CXCR3+ CD8+ T cells from blood. Explained via the paper, the cell subset or site label denotes: CD45RO-CCR7+CD27+CD95- naive CD8+ T cells expressing CXCR3 (TNR3+). The receptors shown here come from a human donor in good health. Some clones in this sample may be carry-over from other donors' samples.

The rearrangement uses TRBV6-2 or TRBV6-3 and TRBJ1-5; TCRdb designates TRBD1, a call that cannot be tested without DNA. Germline CDR1 and CDR2: MNHEY and SVGEGT. This CDR3 region has 14 residues. The CDR3 spells CASSYRGGNQPQHF.

V is TRBV7-2 and J is TRBJ2-7; TCRdb names TRBD1, which stays unverified in the absence of DNA. The CDR3 covers 16 residues. Looked up from germline, CDR1 is SGHTA and CDR2 is FQGNSA. CDR3 loop: CASSPAGTNNFYEQYF.

This chain links TRBV27 with TRBJ1-1. CDR3 length: 14 residues. CDR1 is MNHEY, CDR2 SMNVEV, per germline (reference sequence). Here the CDR3 reads CASSLLGMNTEAFF.

V usage is TRBV6-6 and J usage is TRBJ1-1; TCRdb returns TRBD1, unconfirmable since there is no DNA. Germline V gene lookup returns CDR1 MNHNY and CDR2 SVGAGI (reference sequence). This CDR3 has 16 amino acids. The CDR3 loop is CASSLNPGGRYTEAFF.

The chain employs TRBV3-1 and TRBJ2-7; TCRdb reports TRBD1, a call that lacks DNA to check it against. This CDR3 has 14 amino acids. CDR1 and CDR2 (germline): LGHDT, YNNKEL (reference sequence). CDR3: CASSLGDISYEQYF.

The rearrangement links TRBV7-9 to TRBJ2-5; TCRdb's D call, TRBD1, is unchecked because there is no DNA. CDR1 is SEHNR and CDR2 is FQNEAQ in the germline V gene (reference sequence). This CDR3 is built from 15 residues. CDR3 protein: CASSLATSGGQTQYF.

CDR3 region: CASSRHSGRAGEQYF. This chain joins TRBV28 and TRBJ2-3; TCRdb names TRBD2, which stays unverified in the absence of DNA. Germline V gene lookup returns CDR1 MDHEN and CDR2 SYDVKM. CDR3 length: 15 residues.

V gene TRBV28 combines with J gene TRBJ2-5; TCRdb's assignment of TRBD2 cannot be checked, as there is no DNA. The CDR3 has 15 amino acids. Germline V CDR1 and CDR2: MDHEN, SYDVKM. This chain's CDR3 is CASSLLLAGAETQYF.

The rearrangement uses TRBV4-1 and TRBJ2-7. This CDR3 spans 11 amino acids. Germline V gives CDR1 MGHRA, CDR2 YSYEKL. The CDR3: CASSQAYEQYF.

This CDR3 reads CASSQDQEADTQYF. The rearrangement links TRBV3-1 to TRBJ2-3. CDR3 length equals 14 residues. Germline V gene data show CDR1 as LGHDT and CDR2 as YNNKEL (reference sequence).

The chain uses TRBV29-1 and TRBJ2-7; the D call of TRBD1 rests on TCRdb alone, since no DNA is present to check it. This CDR3 spans 15 amino acids. Germline loops: CDR1 SQVTM, CDR2 ANQGSEA. Here the CDR3 reads CSVEGQGSHSYEQYF.

The chain combines TRBV21-1 with TRBJ2-2; TCRdb's D gene call, TRBD1, goes unchecked for lack of DNA. TRBV21-1 is a pseudogene locus. The CDR3 is 17 amino acids. CDR3 residues: CASSKGDRGRNTGELFF.

The chain couples TRBV5-1 to TRBJ1-5; TCRdb names TRBD1, which stays unverified in the absence of DNA. The germline V gene has CDR1 SGHRS and CDR2 YFSETQ. The CDR3 has 15 amino acids. The chain's CDR3 is CASSLVRDRDQPQHF.

The chain has TRBV19 and TRBJ2-2. Germline CDR1 reads LNHDA; CDR2 reads SQIVND (reference sequence). This CDR3 contains 14 residues. CDR3 region: CDSNGLANTGELFF.

The chain combines TRBV6-6 with TRBJ1-1. Germline V gene data show CDR1 as MNHNY and CDR2 as SVGAGI (reference sequence). The length of the CDR3 is 16 residues. CDR3 residues: CASSYSKFLLNTEAFF.

This chain links TRBV4-1 with TRBJ1-1; TCRdb lists TRBD1, though no DNA is available to test this call. The CDR3 runs 13 residues. Germline CDR1 reads MGHRA; CDR2 reads YSYEKL. The chain's CDR3 is CASSLPGGVEAFF.

The chain recombines TRBV14 with TRBJ2-3; TCRdb reports TRBD1, a call that lacks DNA to check it against. In germline, CDR1 is SGHDN, CDR2 FVKESK. This CDR3 is built from 15 residues. The CDR3 loop reads CASSQDRGLDDTQYF.

The chain has TRBV7-9 and TRBJ1-2; the D call of TRBD1 rests on TCRdb alone, since no DNA is present to check it. Germline CDR1 SEHNR, CDR2 FQNEAQ (reference sequence). This CDR3 has 15 residues. CDR3 sequence reads: CASSRAGDSNYGYTF.

V gene TRBV29-1 combines with J gene TRBJ2-1; TCRdb indicates TRBD1, and absent DNA this call remains unverified. CDR3 length: 13 residues. The germline V gene encodes CDR1 SQVTM and CDR2 ANQGSEA. CDR3 amino acids: CSAGQGSYNEQFF.

This chain connects TRBV5-1 to TRBJ2-2; TCRdb selects TRBD1, and the lack of DNA leaves this call unchecked. Germline loops: CDR1 SGHRS, CDR2 YFSETQ. The CDR3 runs to 16 residues. CDR3 region: CASSIPGSPVTGELFF.

V gene TRBV7-9 combines with J gene TRBJ2-1. Germline values: CDR1 SEHNR, CDR2 FQNEAQ (reference sequence). CDR3 size: 13 residues. CDR3: CASSLTSYNEQFF.

The chain carries TRBV6-5 and TRBJ2-7; TCRdb proposes TRBD1, but this gene call is untestable without DNA. Germline CDR1 MNHEY, CDR2 SVGAGI. The CDR3 extends over 14 amino acids. The CDR3: CASSPSGQTSEQYF.

This sequence joins TRBV7-2 and TRBJ2-1; TCRdb's D call of TRBD1 is untestable without DNA. The CDR3 sequence is 14 residues long. Germline CDR1 reads SGHTA; CDR2 reads FQGNSA. CDR3 in amino acids: CASSLSGGWMEQFF.

The chain carries TRBV28 and TRBJ2-3; without DNA, the TCRdb call of TRBD1 cannot be checked. CDR3 size: 14 residues. CDR1 MDHEN and CDR2 SYDVKM come from the germline V gene. CDR3 amino acids: CASRRLEGGDTQYF.

The rearrangement uses TRBV6-5 and TRBJ1-6; TCRdb proposes TRBD1, but this gene call is untestable without DNA. The germline CDR1 and CDR2 sequences are MNHEY and SVGAGI. CDR3 size: 15 residues. The CDR3: CASSYSSDRASPLHF.

The chain joins TRBV6-2 or TRBV6-3 to TRBJ1-1. The CDR3 is made up of 11 amino acids. Germline CDR1 reads MNHEY; CDR2 reads SVGEGT. CDR3 residues: CASSYDSGAFF.